A single sample gave rise to the 25 T cell receptor beta chains below, sequenced in a study of siplizumab effects on memory and regulatory T cells. Using immunoSEQ multiplex PCR, the repertoire was profiled, and TCRdb retains in-frame clones only, with some absent. The table has about 120,000 clones, roughly 94% seen once. The material sequenced was non-Treg CD4+ T cells sorted from blood. These receptors originate from a human donor in good health.

The CDR3 coding sequence is TGTGCCAGCAGGCTGGGGGGCGATAATTCACCCCTCCACTTT. This sequence encodes CASRLGGDNSPLHF. The V gene is TRBV6-1, the J gene TRBJ1-6, with D tentatively TRBD1 (6 bases). The CDR3 runs 14 residues. Germline lookup yields CDR1 MNHNS and CDR2 SASEGT. Trimming shortened V by 6 bases and J by 5 bases, and 11 bases separated the two germline ends.

The V call is TRBV28, the J call TRBJ2-2; no reliable D call. The CDR3 sequence is 15 residues long. V was trimmed by 7 bases and J by 1 base, leaving 13 bases between them. The germline V gene encodes CDR1 MDHEN and CDR2 SYDVKM. The CDR3: CASTFAGKNTGELFF. CDR3 DNA: TGTGCCAGCACCTTCGCTGGAAAGAACACCGGGGAGCTGTTTTTT. Combining the CDR3 with reference TRBV28 and TRBJ2-2 gives the whole variable domain DVKVTQSSRYLVKRTGEKVFLECVQDMDHENMFWYRQDPGLGLRLIYFSYDVKMKEKGDIPEGYSVSREKKERFSLILESASTNQTSMYLCASTFAGKNTGELFFGEGSRLTVL.

The chain employs TRBV6-5 and TRBJ2-7; the match to TRBD2 covers 8 bases. V lost 4 bases to trimming and J lost 3 bases; unmatched junction nucleotides: 5. Germline loops: CDR1 MNHEY, CDR2 SVGAGI. CDR3 length: 14 residues. The CDR3, as DNA: TGTGCCAGCAGTTCCGCGGGGGGAGGCTACGAGCAGTACTTC. It codes for CASSSAGGGYEQYF.

This chain uses TRBV5-1 with TRBJ2-1, with D perhaps given as TRBD1 or TRBD2 (5 bases each). The CDR3 consists of 15 residues. CDR1 and CDR2 (germline): SGHRS, YFSETQ. The V end was cut by 0 bases, the J end by 5 bases, with 12 bases between. CDR3 residues: CASSLDGGTDNEQFF. The CDR3 DNA reads TGCGCCAGCAGCTTGGATGGGGGAACTGACAATGAGCAGTTCTTC.

The CDR3 region has the DNA TGTGCCAGCAGAACCCAGGGGACAGATACGCAGTATTTT. It codes for CASRTQGTDTQYF. V is TRBV6-5 and J is TRBJ2-3; D may be TRBD1 (6 bases). Per the germline V gene, CDR1 is MNHEY and CDR2 is SVGAGI. The V end was cut by 6 bases, the J end by 3 bases, with 10 bases between. The CDR3 totals 13 residues.

The chain is built from TRBV7-2 and TRBJ2-3, with D unclear. The CDR3 extends over 12 amino acids. Trimming left V 4 bases short and J 8 bases short, with 10 bases between. The germline V gene has CDR1 SGHTA and CDR2 FQGNSA. CDR3: CASSYIGSTQYF. The CDR3 DNA is TGTGCCAGCAGCTATATTGGCAGTACGCAGTATTTT.

The chain couples TRBV19 to TRBJ2-7; D assignment may be TRBD1 or TRBD2 (5 bases each). V dropped 0 bases and J dropped 5 bases, with 11 bases sitting between them. Germline V CDR1 and CDR2: LNHDA, SQIVND (reference sequence). CDR3 size: 14 residues. CDR3 coding DNA: TGTGCCAGTAGTATAGAAGGGGACCCTAACGAGCAGTACTTC. Translating it yields CASSIEGDPNEQYF.

This clone was seen just once. The V call is TRBV7-3, the J call TRBJ1-6; TRBD1 agrees at 7 bases. Germline-derived CDR1 and CDR2 are SGHTA and FQGTGA. The CDR3 consists of 14 residues. The ends lost 4 bases at V and 7 bases at J; junction bases unmatched: 4. The CDR3 coding sequence is TGTGCCAGCAGCTCCGGGACAGACAATTCACCCCTCCACTTT. As protein: CASSSGTDNSPLHF. Variable domain in full (rest from reference TRBV7-3 and TRBJ1-6): GAGVSQTPSNKVTEKGKYVELRCDPISGHTALYWYRQSLGQGPEFLIYFQGTGAADDSGLPNDRFFAVRPEGSVSTLKIQRTERGDSAVYLCASSSGTDNSPLHFGNGTRLTVT.

The V call is TRBV5-1, the J call TRBJ1-1; D not certain. The CDR3 runs 14 residues. CDR1 and CDR2 (germline): SGHRS, YFSETQ. Trimming left V 0 bases short and J 0 bases short, with 6 bases between. This CDR3 is CASSLGILNTEAFF. CDR3 nucleotides: TGCGCCAGCAGCTTGGGTATCTTGAACACTGAAGCTTTCTTT.

V gene TRBV7-9 combines with J gene TRBJ2-7; possible D gene TRBD1, 6 bases. This CDR3 is 14 amino acids long. Trimming took 1 base from V and 2 from J, leaving 9 bases between them. Germline V gene sequence: CDR1 SEHNR, CDR2 FQNEAQ (reference sequence). Here the CDR3 reads CASSLGQGTYEQYF. The CDR3 bases are TGTGCCAGCAGCTTAGGTCAGGGGACCTACGAGCAGTACTTC. Full variable domain (rest looked up from reference TRBV7-9 and TRBJ2-7): DTGVSQNPRHKITKRGQNVTFRCDPISEHNRLYWYRQTLGQGPEFLTYFQNEAQLEKSRLLSDRFSAERPKGSFSTLEIQRTEQGDSAMYLCASSLGQGTYEQYFGPGTRLTVT.

This sequence joins TRBV19 and TRBJ1-5; perhaps TRBD1 as D (5 bases). The CDR3 sequence is 15 residues long. Germline V CDR1 and CDR2: LNHDA, SQIVND (reference sequence). The V and J ends lost 1 base and 7 bases respectively, with 14 bases between them. In DNA, the CDR3 is TGTGCCAGTAGTATAGTGAAGGGGACGGGCCAGCCCCAGCATTTT. This sequence encodes CASSIVKGTGQPQHF.

The chain recombines TRBV5-1 with TRBJ2-7; TRBD1 matches at 7 bases. The germline V gene has CDR1 SGHRS and CDR2 YFSETQ. After removal of 4 bases from V and 1 base from J, the junction contained 5 bases not matched to a gene. The CDR3 loop spans 14 amino acids. The CDR3 sequence: CASSAAQGSYEQYF. Written as DNA, the CDR3 is TGCGCCAGCAGCGCGGCACAGGGGTCCTACGAGCAGTACTTC.

The chain carries TRBV13 and TRBJ2-4; possible D gene TRBD1, 5 bases. Germline loops: CDR1 PRHDT, CDR2 FYEKMQ (reference sequence). The length of the CDR3 is 15 residues. Between the trimmed V and J ends, which lost 5 bases and 3 bases, there was a span of 14 bases. Here the CDR3 reads CASSLAGYGKNIQYF. The CDR3 region has the DNA TGTGCCAGCAGCCTCGCAGGGTACGGCAAAAACATTCAGTACTTC.

The rearrangement joins TRBV5-1 to TRBJ2-5; a possible D gene is TRBD1 (6 bases). In germline, CDR1 is SGHRS, CDR2 YFSETQ. The CDR3 length is 14 residues. Trimming shortened V by 5 bases and J by 2 bases, and 13 bases separated the two germline ends. The CDR3: CASRRTVLQETQYF. The CDR3 nucleotides read TGCGCCAGCAGAAGGACAGTTCTACAAGAGACCCAGTACTTC.

The chain employs TRBV2 and TRBJ1-2, with D perhaps TRBD1 (5 bases). The CDR3 consists of 13 residues. The V gene lost 5 bases and the J gene lost 8 bases, with 15 bases spanning the gap. Per the germline V gene, CDR1 is SNHLY and CDR2 is FYNNEI. DNA of the CDR3: TGTGCCAGCAGTTTCCGGGACCGCGAGGGCTACACCTTC. It specifies CASSFRDREGYTF.

The CDR3 protein is CASRDTTYQPQHF. CDR3 nucleotides: TGTGCCAGCAGAGACACTACTTATCAGCCCCAGCATTTT. V gene TRBV6-1 combines with J gene TRBJ1-5, with D uncertain. V lost 6 bases to trimming and J lost 5 bases, with 11 bases between them. From germline, CDR1 is MNHNS and CDR2 SASEGT. This CDR3 spans 13 amino acids.

The V gene is TRBV6-1, the J gene TRBJ1-6; tentative D call: TRBD1 (6 bases). Germline V gene sequence: CDR1 MNHNS, CDR2 SASEGT. This CDR3 spans 13 amino acids. Trimming took 3 bases from V and 6 from J, leaving 6 bases between them. CDR3 coding DNA: TGTGCCAGCAGTGACAGGGGTAATTCACCCCTCCACTTT. Encoded protein: CASSDRGNSPLHF.

The chain combines TRBV7-9 with TRBJ1-1; TRBD1 is a possible D gene (5 bases). With 3 bases removed from V and 1 base from J, the gap between germline ends came to 12 bases. Per germline, CDR1 SEHNR and CDR2 FQNEAQ (reference sequence). There are 15 residues in the CDR3. The CDR3 is CASSFWGGTNTEAFF. CDR3 coding DNA: TGTGCCAGCAGCTTTTGGGGGGGTACGAACACTGAAGCTTTCTTT.

This clone has only one observation. This chain uses TRBV15 with TRBJ1-1, with D perhaps TRBD1 (5 bases). Per the germline V gene, CDR1 is LNHNV and CDR2 is YYDKDF (reference sequence). This CDR3 region has 14 residues. Trimming cost V 1 base and J 1 base, with 7 bases left between them. The CDR3 DNA reads TGTGCCACCAGCAGAGCGCAGGGGAACACTGAAGCTTTCTTT. Translating gives CATSRAQGNTEAFF.

The rearrangement joins TRBV5-5 to TRBJ2-5, with 7 bases identical to TRBD2. Germline values: CDR1 SGHKS, CDR2 YYEKEE (reference sequence). The V and J ends lost 6 bases and 4 bases, in that order; junction bases with no gene match: 15. The CDR3 loop spans 16 amino acids. The CDR3 sequence is CASTSLSIAGLETQYF. The DNA of the CDR3 is TGTGCCAGCACCTCGCTGAGTATAGCGGGTTTAGAGACCCAGTACTTC.

This clone showed up just once. The gene calls are TRBV30 and TRBJ1-3; 7 bases are shared with TRBD1. Germline V gene lookup returns CDR1 GTSNPN and CDR2 SVGIG (reference sequence). The V and J ends lost 5 bases and 4 bases, in that order; junction bases with no gene match: 2. CDR3 length: 12 residues. The CDR3 coding sequence is TGTGCCTGGGGGACAGTGGGAAACACCATATATTTT. Protein sequence: CAWGTVGNTIYF.

This chain joins TRBV27 and TRBJ2-1, with TRBD1 identical over 9 bases. V lost 4 bases to trimming and J lost 6 bases; unmatched junction nucleotides: 4. The CDR3 contains 14 residues. Germline-derived CDR1 and CDR2 are MNHEY and SMNVEV (reference sequence). The CDR3 here is CASSSRQGGNEQFF. The CDR3 DNA reads as TGTGCCAGCAGTTCCCGACAGGGGGGCAATGAGCAGTTCTTC.

V is TRBV29-1 and J is TRBJ2-3; maybe TRBD2 (5 bases). Germline lookup yields CDR1 SQVTM and CDR2 ANQGSEA. The CDR3 sequence is 14 residues long. The V and J ends lost 6 bases and 6 bases respectively, with 19 bases between them. The CDR3 loop reads CSVATQVRRDTQYF. The CDR3 bases are TGCAGCGTCGCCACCCAGGTCCGGAGGGATACGCAGTATTTT.

The genes are TRBV7-9 and TRBJ1-4, with TRBD1 identical over 9 bases. After removal of 5 bases from V and 5 bases from J, the junction contained 3 bases not matched to a gene. Germline CDR1 is SEHNR and CDR2 is FQNEAQ (reference sequence). This CDR3 is 14 amino acids long. CDR3 in DNA: TGTGCCAGCAGCACAGGGACAGGGAATGAAAAACTGTTTTTT. It translates to CASSTGTGNEKLFF. Combining the CDR3 with reference TRBV7-9 and TRBJ1-4 gives the whole variable domain DTGVSQNPRHKITKRGQNVTFRCDPISEHNRLYWYRQTLGQGPEFLTYFQNEAQLEKSRLLSDRFSAERPKGSFSTLEIQRTEQGDSAMYLCASSTGTGNEKLFFGSGTQLSVL.

The chain carries TRBV6-5 and TRBJ1-4, with a possible D match to TRBD1 (6 bases). CDR1 is MNHEY, CDR2 SVGAGI, per germline. The V and J ends lost 3 bases and 7 bases respectively, with 12 bases between them. CDR3 length equals 14 residues. CDR3 DNA sequence: TGTGCCAGCAGTTATGGGGGGCTGAGTGAAAAACTGTTTTTT. Translation gives CASSYGGLSEKLFF.